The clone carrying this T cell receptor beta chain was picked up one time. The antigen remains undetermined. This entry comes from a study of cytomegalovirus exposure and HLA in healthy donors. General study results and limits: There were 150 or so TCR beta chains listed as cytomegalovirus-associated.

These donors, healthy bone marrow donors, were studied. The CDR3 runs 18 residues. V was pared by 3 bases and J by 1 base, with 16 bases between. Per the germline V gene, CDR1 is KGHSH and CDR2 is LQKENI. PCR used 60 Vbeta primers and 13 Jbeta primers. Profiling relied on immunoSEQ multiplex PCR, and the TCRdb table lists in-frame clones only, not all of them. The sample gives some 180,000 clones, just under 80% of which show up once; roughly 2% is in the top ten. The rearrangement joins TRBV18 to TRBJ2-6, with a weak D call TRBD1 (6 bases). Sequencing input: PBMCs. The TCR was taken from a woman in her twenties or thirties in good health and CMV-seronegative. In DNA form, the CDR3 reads TGTGCCAGCTCACCCTCGAAGGGGGTCACATCTGGGGCCAACGTCCTGACTTTC. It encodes CASSPSKGVTSGANVLTF.